Listed below are T cell receptor beta chains from one sample, sequenced in a study of blood T cells in healthy people across ages. TCRdb re-called the 5' RACE reads through MiXCR, storing one row per CDR3 protein. The sample holds approximately 290,000 distinct CDR3 sequences, 25% to 30% seen once. The source material was blood. These receptors were collected from a woman in her seventies in good health. CDR3s include the opening cysteine and the closing phenylalanine or tryptophan. A D gene is named only where the DNA matches it firmly. Clone size, where shown, is once, few, many, or a class for clones that have expanded.

TRBV12-3/TRBV12-4	TRBJ1-2	once	.	CASSTEWMKGGYTF	TGTGCCAGCAGTACTGAGTGGATGAAGGGTGGCTACACCTTC
TRBV2	TRBJ2-1	few	.	CASKDSQGQYNEQFF	TGTGCCAGCAAGGATAGTCAGGGTCAATACAATGAGCAGTTCTTC
TRBV7-9	TRBJ1-4	.	.	CASSFPPDSNEKLFF	TGTGCCAGCAGCTTCCCCCCCGACAGTAATGAAAAACTGTTTTTT
TRBV7-7	TRBJ2-1	.	.	CASSLGSGDPKFSCNEQFF	TGTGCTAGCAGCCTCGGTTCGGGGGATCCTAAATTCTCCTGCAATGAGCAGTTCTTC
TRBV29-1	TRBJ1-2	.	.	CSVWTSHGYTF	TGCAGCGTTTGGACGAGCCATGGCTACACCTTC
TRBV19	TRBJ1-2	.	.	CASSPRGLYTGGYTF	TGTGCCAGTAGTCCAAGAGGACTTTACACGGGAGGCTACACCTTC
TRBV6-6	TRBJ1-2	.	.	CASSSDPNYGYTF	TGTGCCAGCAGTTCGGACCCTAACTATGGCTACACCTTC
TRBV5-5	TRBJ1-3	few	.	CASEGTTPGNTIYF	TGTGCCAGCGAGGGGACAACTCCTGGAAACACCATATATTTT
TRBV12-3/TRBV12-4	TRBJ2-5	.	.	CATRQKETQYF	TGTGCCACCAGACAGAAGGAGACCCAGTACTTC
TRBV28	TRBJ2-5	.	.	CASKPSGGETQYF	TGTGCCAGCAAGCCTTCCGGTGGGGAGACCCAGTACTTC
TRBV28	TRBJ2-6	.	.	CASTGRAGANVLTF	TGTGCCAGCACCGGGAGAGCTGGGGCCAACGTCCTGACTTTC
TRBV10-3	TRBJ2-7	.	.	CAISESRDGRTGEQYF	TGTGCCATCAGTGAGTCCCGGGACGGACGGACCGGGGAGCAGTACTTC
TRBV5-1	TRBJ2-5	.	.	CASSFGEQETQYF	TGCGCCAGCAGCTTCGGGGAACAAGAGACCCAGTACTTC
TRBV25-1	TRBJ2-7	.	TRBD1	CASSEGQALTEQYF	TGTGCCAGCAGTGAGGGACAGGCCTTAACCGAGCAGTACTTC
TRBV29-1	TRBJ2-3	.	TRBD1	CSVDDRGFFADTQYF	TGCAGCGTTGACGACAGGGGGTTCTTCGCAGATACGCAGTATTTT
TRBV7-2	TRBJ1-5	many	TRBD1	CASSRDRGDQPQHF	TGTGCCAGCAGCCGAGACAGGGGAGATCAGCCCCAGCATTTT
TRBV5-5	TRBJ2-5	few	TRBD2	CASSLEAGGQETQYF	TGTGCCAGCAGCTTGGAGGCCGGGGGGCAAGAGACCCAGTACTTC
TRBV5-6	TRBJ2-3	few	.	CASSPWIGRTDTQYF	TGTGCCAGCAGCCCCTGGATAGGGCGTACAGATACGCAGTATTTT
TRBV20-1	TRBJ2-2	many	.	CSAREAGVGTGELFF	TGCAGTGCTAGAGAGGCAGGGGTGGGCACCGGGGAGCTGTTTTTT
TRBV12-3/TRBV12-4	TRBJ1-1	few	TRBD1	CASSLGQGVTEAFF	TGTGCCAGCAGTTTAGGACAGGGGGTCACTGAAGCTTTCTTT
TRBV12-3/TRBV12-4	TRBJ2-4	many	TRBD2	CATREGGAKNIQYF	TGTGCGACCCGGGAGGGCGGGGCCAAAAACATTCAGTACTTC
TRBV28	TRBJ1-2	.	.	CASSSGAVIYGYTF	TGTGCCAGCAGTTCAGGGGCAGTTATCTATGGCTACACCTTC
TRBV28	TRBJ2-4	few	TRBD2	CASSSGTSGILAKNIQYF	TGTGCCAGCAGTTCCGGGACTAGCGGAATACTAGCCAAAAACATTCAGTACTTC
TRBV20-1	TRBJ1-6	many	.	CSARDRGAGSTNSPLHF	TGCAGTGCTAGAGATCGGGGAGCGGGATCTACTAATTCACCCCTCCACTTT
TRBV5-1	TRBJ2-6	.	.	CASSLAPLVSGANVLTF	TGCGCCAGCAGCTTGGCCCCTCTTGTGTCTGGGGCCAACGTCCTGACTTTC
TRBV7-9	TRBJ2-3	.	.	CASRPPPRLGDTQYF	TGTGCCAGCAGACCTCCTCCGAGACTAGGAGATACGCAGTATTTT
TRBV5-1	TRBJ2-2	.	TRBD1	CASSVSGTGNTGELFF	TGCGCCAGCAGCGTCTCCGGGACAGGGAACACCGGGGAGCTGTTTTTT
TRBV29-1	TRBJ2-7	.	.	CSVLVGGEQYF	TGCAGCGTTCTAGTGGGGGGCGAGCAGTACTTC
TRBV27	TRBJ1-4	few	.	CASSSGMTTEKLFF	TGTGCCAGCAGTTCTGGGATGACAACGGAAAAACTGTTTTTT